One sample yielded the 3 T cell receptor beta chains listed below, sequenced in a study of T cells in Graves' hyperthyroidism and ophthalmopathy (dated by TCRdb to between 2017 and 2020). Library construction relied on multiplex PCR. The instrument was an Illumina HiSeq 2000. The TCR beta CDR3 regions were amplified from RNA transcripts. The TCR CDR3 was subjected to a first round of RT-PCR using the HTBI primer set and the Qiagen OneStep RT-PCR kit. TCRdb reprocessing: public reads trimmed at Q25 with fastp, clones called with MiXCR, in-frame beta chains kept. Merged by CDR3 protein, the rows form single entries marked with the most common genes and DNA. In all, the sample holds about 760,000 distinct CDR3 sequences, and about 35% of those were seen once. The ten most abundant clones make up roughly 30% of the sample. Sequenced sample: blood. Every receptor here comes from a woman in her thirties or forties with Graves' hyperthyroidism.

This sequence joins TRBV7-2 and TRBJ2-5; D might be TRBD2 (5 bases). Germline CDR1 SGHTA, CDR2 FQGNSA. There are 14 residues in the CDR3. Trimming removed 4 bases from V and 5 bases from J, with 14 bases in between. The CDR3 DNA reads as TGTGCCAGCAGCTACCGGGGAGTAATGGAGACCCAGTACTTC. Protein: CASSYRGVMETQYF.

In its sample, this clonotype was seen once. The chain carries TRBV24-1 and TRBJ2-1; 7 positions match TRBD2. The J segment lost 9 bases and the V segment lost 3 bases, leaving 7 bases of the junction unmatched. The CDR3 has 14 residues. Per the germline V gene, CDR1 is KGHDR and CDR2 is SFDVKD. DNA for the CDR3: TGTGCCACCAGTGATCCCGGACTAGTGGGTGAGCAGTTCTTC. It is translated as CATSDPGLVGEQFF.

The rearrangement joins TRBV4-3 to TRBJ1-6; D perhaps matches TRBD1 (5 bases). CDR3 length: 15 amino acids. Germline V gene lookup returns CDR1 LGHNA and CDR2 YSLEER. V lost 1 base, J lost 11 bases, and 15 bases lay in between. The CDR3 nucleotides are TGCGCCAGCAGCCAAGGAGGAGGGACTGTGGCACCCCTCCACTTT. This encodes CASSQGGGTVAPLHF.